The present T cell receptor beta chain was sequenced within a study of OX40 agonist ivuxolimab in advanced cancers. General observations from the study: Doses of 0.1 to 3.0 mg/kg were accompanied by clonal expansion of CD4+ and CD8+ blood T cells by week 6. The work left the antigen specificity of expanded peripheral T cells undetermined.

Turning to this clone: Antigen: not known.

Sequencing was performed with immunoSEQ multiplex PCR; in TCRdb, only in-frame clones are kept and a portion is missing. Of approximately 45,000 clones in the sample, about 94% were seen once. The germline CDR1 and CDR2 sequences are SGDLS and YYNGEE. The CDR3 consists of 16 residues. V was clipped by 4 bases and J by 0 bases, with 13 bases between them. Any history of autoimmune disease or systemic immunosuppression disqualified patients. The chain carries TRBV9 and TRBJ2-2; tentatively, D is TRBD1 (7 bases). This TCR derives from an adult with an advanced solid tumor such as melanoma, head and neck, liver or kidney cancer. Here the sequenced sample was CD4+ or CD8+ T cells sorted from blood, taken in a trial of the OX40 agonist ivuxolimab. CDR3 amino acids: CASSPEGTANTGELFF. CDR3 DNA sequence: TGTGCCAGCAGCCCGGAGGGGACAGCGAACACCGGGGAGCTGTTTTTT. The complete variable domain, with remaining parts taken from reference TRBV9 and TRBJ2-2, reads DSGVTQTPKHLITATGQRVTLRCSPRSGDLSVYWYQQSLDQGLQFLIQYYNGEERAKGNILERFSAQQFPDLHSELNLSSLELGDSALYFCASSPEGTANTGELFFGEGSRLTVL.